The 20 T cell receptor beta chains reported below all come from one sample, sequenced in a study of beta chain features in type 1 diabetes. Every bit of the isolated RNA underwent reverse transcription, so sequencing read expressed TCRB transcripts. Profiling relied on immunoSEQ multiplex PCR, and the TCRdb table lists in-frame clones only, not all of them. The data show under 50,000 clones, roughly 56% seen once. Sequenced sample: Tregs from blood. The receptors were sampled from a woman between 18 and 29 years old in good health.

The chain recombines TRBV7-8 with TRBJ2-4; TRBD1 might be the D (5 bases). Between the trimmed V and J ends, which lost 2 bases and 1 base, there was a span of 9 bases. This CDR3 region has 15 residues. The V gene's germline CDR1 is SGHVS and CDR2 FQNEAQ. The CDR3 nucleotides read TGTGCCAGCAGCTTACAAGGGGTGGCCAAAAACATTCAGTACTTC. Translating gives CASSLQGVAKNIQYF.

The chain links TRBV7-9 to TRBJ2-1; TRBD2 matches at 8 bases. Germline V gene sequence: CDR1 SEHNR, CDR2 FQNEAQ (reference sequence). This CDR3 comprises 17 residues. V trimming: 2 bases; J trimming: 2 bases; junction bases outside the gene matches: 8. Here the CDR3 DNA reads TGTGCCAGCAGCTTAATCCAAAGCGGGAGACCCTACAATGAGCAGTTCTTC. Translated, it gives CASSLIQSGRPYNEQFF.

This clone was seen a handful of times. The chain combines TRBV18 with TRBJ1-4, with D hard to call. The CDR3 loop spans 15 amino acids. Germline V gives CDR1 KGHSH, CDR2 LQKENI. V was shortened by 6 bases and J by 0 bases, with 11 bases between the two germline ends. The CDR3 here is CASSPTSSTNEKLFF. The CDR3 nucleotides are TGTGCCAGCTCTCCAACGAGTTCAACTAATGAAAAACTGTTTTTT.

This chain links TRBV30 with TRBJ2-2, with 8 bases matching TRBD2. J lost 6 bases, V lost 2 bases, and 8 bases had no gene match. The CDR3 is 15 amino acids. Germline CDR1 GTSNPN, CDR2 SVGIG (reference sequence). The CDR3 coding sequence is TGTGCCTGGAGTCCCGGGGGCGGGAGGTCCGGGGAGCTGTTTTTT. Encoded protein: CAWSPGGGRSGELFF. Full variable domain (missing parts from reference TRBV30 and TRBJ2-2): SQTIHQWPATLVQPVGSPLSLECTVEGTSNPNLYWYRQAAGRGLQLLFYSVGIGQISSEVPQNLSASRPQDRQFILSSKKLLLSDSGFYLCAWSPGGGRSGELFFGEGSRLTVL.

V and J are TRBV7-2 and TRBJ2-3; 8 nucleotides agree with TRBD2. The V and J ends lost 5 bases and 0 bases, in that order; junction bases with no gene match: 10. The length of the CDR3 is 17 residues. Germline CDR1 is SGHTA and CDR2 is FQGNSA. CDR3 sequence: CASSERIAGTSTDTQYF. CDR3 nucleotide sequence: TGTGCCAGCAGCGAACGAATAGCGGGAACTAGCACAGATACGCAGTATTTT.

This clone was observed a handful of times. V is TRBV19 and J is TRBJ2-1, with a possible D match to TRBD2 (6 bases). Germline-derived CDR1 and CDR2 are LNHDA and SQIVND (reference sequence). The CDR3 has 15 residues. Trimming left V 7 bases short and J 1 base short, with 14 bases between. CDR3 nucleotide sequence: TGTGCCAGTATAGACTATGGGGGGTCCTACAATGAGCAGTTCTTC. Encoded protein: CASIDYGGSYNEQFF.

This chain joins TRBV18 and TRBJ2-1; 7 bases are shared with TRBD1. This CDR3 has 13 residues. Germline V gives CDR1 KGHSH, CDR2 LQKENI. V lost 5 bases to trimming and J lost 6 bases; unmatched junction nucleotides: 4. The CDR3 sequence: CASSTTGVNEQFF. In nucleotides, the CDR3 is TGTGCCAGCTCAACCACAGGGGTCAATGAGCAGTTCTTC.

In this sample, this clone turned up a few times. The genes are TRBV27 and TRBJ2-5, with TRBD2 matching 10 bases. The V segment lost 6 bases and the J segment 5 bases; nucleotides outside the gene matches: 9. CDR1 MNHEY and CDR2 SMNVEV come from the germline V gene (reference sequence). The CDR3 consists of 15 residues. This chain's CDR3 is CASSLSGRASETQYF. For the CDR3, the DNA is TGTGCCAGCAGCCTGAGCGGGAGGGCCTCGGAGACCCAGTACTTC.

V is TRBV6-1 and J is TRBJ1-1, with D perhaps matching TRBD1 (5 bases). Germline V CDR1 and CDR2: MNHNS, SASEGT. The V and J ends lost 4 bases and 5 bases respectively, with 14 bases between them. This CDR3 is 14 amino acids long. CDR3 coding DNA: TGTGCCAGCAGTGCAACTCAGGGTTGGACTGAAGCTTTCTTT. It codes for CASSATQGWTEAFF.

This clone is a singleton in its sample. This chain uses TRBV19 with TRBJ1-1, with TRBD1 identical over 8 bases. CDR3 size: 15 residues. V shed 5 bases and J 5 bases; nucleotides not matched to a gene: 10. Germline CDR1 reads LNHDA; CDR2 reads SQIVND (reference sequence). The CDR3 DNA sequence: TGTGCCAGTAGTGCCACAGGGGGTTTGAGAACTGAAGCTTTCTTT. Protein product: CASSATGGLRTEAFF. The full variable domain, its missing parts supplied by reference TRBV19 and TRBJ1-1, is DGGITQSPKYLFRKEGQNVTLSCEQNLNHDAMYWYRQDPGQGLRLIYYSQIVNDFQKGDIAEGYSVSREKKESFPLTVTSAQKNPTAFYLCASSATGGLRTEAFFGQGTRLTVV.

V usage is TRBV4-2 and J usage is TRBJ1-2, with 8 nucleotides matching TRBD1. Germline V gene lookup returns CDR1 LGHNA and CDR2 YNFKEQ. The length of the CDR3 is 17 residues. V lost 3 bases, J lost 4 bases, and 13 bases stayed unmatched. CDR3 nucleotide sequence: TGTGCCAGCAGCCACCTCAACAGGAGACAGGGGTCCTATGGCTACACCTTC. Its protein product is CASSHLNRRQGSYGYTF.

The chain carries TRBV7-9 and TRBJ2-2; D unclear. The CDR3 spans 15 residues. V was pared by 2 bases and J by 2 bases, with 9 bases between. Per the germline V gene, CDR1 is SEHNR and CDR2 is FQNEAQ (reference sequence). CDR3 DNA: TGTGCCAGCAGCTTATGGCTCTCCAACACCGGGGAGCTGTTTTTT. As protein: CASSLWLSNTGELFF.

CDR3 amino acids: CASSQGTSGAFSMGANVLTF. CDR3 nucleotide sequence: TGCGCCAGCAGCCAGGGGACTAGCGGAGCCTTTTCGATGGGGGCCAACGTCCTGACTTTC. The genes are TRBV4-1 and TRBJ2-6; TRBD2 matches at 11 bases. The V and J ends lost 3 bases and 4 bases, in that order; junction bases with no gene match: 14. The length of the CDR3 is 20 residues. Germline V CDR1 and CDR2: MGHRA, YSYEKL.

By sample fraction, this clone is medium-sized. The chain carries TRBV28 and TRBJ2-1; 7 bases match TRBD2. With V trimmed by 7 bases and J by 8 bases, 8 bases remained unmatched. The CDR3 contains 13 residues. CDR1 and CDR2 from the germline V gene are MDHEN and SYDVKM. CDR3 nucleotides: TGTGCCAGCACCCTGACTAGCAGGGATGAGCAGTTCTTC. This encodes CASTLTSRDEQFF. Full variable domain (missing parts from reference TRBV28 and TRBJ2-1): DVKVTQSSRYLVKRTGEKVFLECVQDMDHENMFWYRQDPGLGLRLIYFSYDVKMKEKGDIPEGYSVSREKKERFSLILESASTNQTSMYLCASTLTSRDEQFFGPGTRLTVL.

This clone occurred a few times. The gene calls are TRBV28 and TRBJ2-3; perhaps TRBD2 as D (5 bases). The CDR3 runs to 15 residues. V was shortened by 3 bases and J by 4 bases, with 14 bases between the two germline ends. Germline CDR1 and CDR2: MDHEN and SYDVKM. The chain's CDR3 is CASSFFTSKADTQYF. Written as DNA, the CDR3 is TGTGCCAGCAGTTTTTTTACTAGTAAAGCAGATACGCAGTATTTT.

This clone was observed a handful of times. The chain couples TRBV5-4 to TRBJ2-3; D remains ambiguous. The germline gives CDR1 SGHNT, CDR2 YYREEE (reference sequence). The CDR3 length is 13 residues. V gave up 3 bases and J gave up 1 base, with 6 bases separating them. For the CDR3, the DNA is TGTGCCAGCAGCTCACGAGGCACAGATACGCAGTATTTT. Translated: CASSSRGTDTQYF.

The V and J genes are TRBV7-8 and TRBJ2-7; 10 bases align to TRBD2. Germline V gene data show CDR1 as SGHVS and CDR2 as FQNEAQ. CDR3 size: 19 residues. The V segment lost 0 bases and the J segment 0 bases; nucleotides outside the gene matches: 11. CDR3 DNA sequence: TGTGCCAGCAGCTTAGCGAGGGTAGCGGGAGGCTCGAGCTCCTACGAGCAGTACTTC. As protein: CASSLARVAGGSSSYEQYF.

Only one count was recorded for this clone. DNA of the CDR3: TGTGCCTGGAGTGGCGACGGAGGGAGCTCCTACGAGCAGTACTTC. Protein sequence: CAWSGDGGSSYEQYF. The chain carries TRBV30 and TRBJ2-7, with a possible D match to TRBD2 (6 bases). The CDR3 runs to 15 residues. V lost 1 base and J lost 0, with 13 bases in between. Germline V CDR1 and CDR2: GTSNPN, SVGIG (reference sequence).

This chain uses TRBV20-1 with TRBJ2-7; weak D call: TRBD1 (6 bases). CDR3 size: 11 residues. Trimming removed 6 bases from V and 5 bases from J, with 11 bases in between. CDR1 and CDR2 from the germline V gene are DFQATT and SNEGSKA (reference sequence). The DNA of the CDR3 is TGCAGTGCCCATGACAGGAACGAGCAGTACTTC. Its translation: CSAHDRNEQYF.

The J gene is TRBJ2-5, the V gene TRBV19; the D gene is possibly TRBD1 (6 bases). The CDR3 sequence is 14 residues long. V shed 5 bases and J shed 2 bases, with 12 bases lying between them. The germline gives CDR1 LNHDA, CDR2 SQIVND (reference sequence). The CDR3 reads CASSGDRRQETQYF. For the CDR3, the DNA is TGTGCCAGTAGTGGTGACAGGCGACAAGAGACCCAGTACTTC.